Listed here are 17 T cell receptor beta chains from one sample, sequenced in a study of cytomegalovirus exposure and HLA in healthy donors. The PCR had 60 Vbeta and 13 Jbeta primers. TCRdb's copy holds only in-frame clones and misses some; the assay was immunoSEQ multiplex PCR. The table has about 150,000 clones, 70% to 90% seen once. Sequencing was carried out using PBMCs. The source of these receptors is a woman aged 18-35 years in good health and CMV-seronegative.

The chain couples TRBV7-3 to TRBJ2-5; TRBD2 agrees at 14 bases. The end of the DNA is better explained by TRBJ2-7, so the J call may be wrong. Germline loops: CDR1 SGHTA, CDR2 FQGTGA. The CDR3 covers 18 residues. The DNA for the CDR3 is TGTGCCAGCAGCCGTGACATCCCCGGGACTAGCGGGAGTTACGAGCAGTACTTC. Its translation: CASSRDIPGTSGSYEQYF.

V usage is TRBV6-1 and J usage is TRBJ2-2, with a tentative D call TRBD2 (5 bases). Trimming shortened V by 4 bases and J by 4 bases, and 13 bases separated the two germline ends. This CDR3 comprises 15 residues. Germline CDR1 is MNHNS and CDR2 is SASEGT. The CDR3 sequence is CASSVQSGFTGELFF. The CDR3 DNA is TGTGCCAGCAGTGTCCAGAGCGGATTCACCGGGGAGCTGTTTTTT.

This chain joins TRBV7-6 and TRBJ2-4; no clear D gene. CDR3 length equals 11 residues. The germline gives CDR1 SGHVS, CDR2 FNYEAQ. V was pared by 5 bases and J by 6 bases, with 5 bases between. CDR3 DNA: TGTGCCAGCAGCCCCGGAAACATTCAGTACTTC. It yields the protein CASSPGNIQYF.

V and J are TRBV7-2 and TRBJ2-7; 11 bases are shared with TRBD2. The J segment lost 10 bases and the V segment lost 2 bases, leaving 7 bases of the junction unmatched. CDR3 size: 14 residues. Looked up from germline, CDR1 is SGHTA and CDR2 is FQGNSA. The CDR3 is CASSLPVTSGNQYF. CDR3 DNA: TGTGCCAGCAGCTTACCAGTGACTAGCGGGAACCAGTACTTC.

The chain recombines TRBV29-1 with TRBJ2-5; D is possibly TRBD1 (6 bases). The CDR3 has 12 amino acids. From germline, CDR1 is SQVTM and CDR2 ANQGSEA. V gave up 7 bases and J gave up 0 bases, with 9 bases separating them. CDR3 DNA sequence: TGCAGCGGGACAGCGTACCAAGAGACCCAGTACTTC. Protein sequence: CSGTAYQETQYF.

The V and J genes are TRBV9 and TRBJ1-1; no firm D call. The CDR3 runs 13 residues. The V gene's germline CDR1 is SGDLS and CDR2 YYNGEE. Trimming removed 0 bases from V and 5 bases from J, with 8 bases in between. The CDR3 DNA reads TGTGCCAGCAGCGTAGGCGGGAGAACTGAAGCTTTCTTT. Residues: CASSVGGRTEAFF.

This clone showed up just once. The chain couples TRBV11-2 to TRBJ2-7, with 7 bases fitting TRBD1. The CDR3 loop spans 14 amino acids. Trimming cost V 0 bases and J 2 bases; bases outside gene matches: 1. Germline V gives CDR1 SGHAT, CDR2 FQNNGV. CDR3 bases: TGTGCCAGCAGCTTAGAGAGGGGGCCCTACGAGCAGTACTTC. It translates to CASSLERGPYEQYF.

V is TRBV7-9 and J is TRBJ2-3; D is possibly TRBD2 (5 bases). Germline CDR1 SEHNR, CDR2 FQNEAQ (reference sequence). V was trimmed by 3 bases and J by 3 bases, leaving 7 bases between them. The CDR3 is 13 residues long. Here the CDR3 reads CASSFGETDTQYF. In DNA form, the CDR3 reads TGTGCCAGCAGCTTCGGGGAGACAGATACGCAGTATTTT.

The chain has TRBV21-1 and TRBJ1-4; TRBD1, as called in the table, went unchecked against the DNA. TRBV21-1 is shown as a pseudogene. This CDR3 has 16 amino acids. The CDR3 region is CASSPRTGAREEKLFF. For the CDR3, the DNA is TGTGCCAGCAGCCCGCGGACAGGGGCGCGGGAGGAAAAACTGTTTTTT.

A word on this clone: The sample holds other DNA sequences that translate to the same CDR3. The chain recombines TRBV21-1 with TRBJ2-7; TRBD2 is the table's D call, not checked against the DNA. TRBV21-1 represents a pseudogene. There are 12 residues in the CDR3. CDR3 sequence reads: CASSKEEPREYF. CDR3 nucleotide sequence: TGCGCCAGCAGCAAAGAAGAGCCCCGGGAGTACTTC.

The V call is TRBV7-9, the J call TRBJ2-5; 7 positions agree with TRBD2. CDR3 size: 15 residues. The germline V gene has CDR1 SEHNR and CDR2 FQNEAQ (reference sequence). The V and J ends lost 1 base and 5 bases, in that order; junction bases with no gene match: 7. This chain's CDR3 is CASSLGTSAGETQYF. Written as DNA, the CDR3 is TGTGCCAGCAGCTTAGGCACTAGCGCTGGGGAGACCCAGTACTTC.

V is TRBV2 and J is TRBJ2-1; TRBD1 is a possible D gene (6 bases). The V and J ends lost 6 bases and 4 bases respectively, with 13 bases between them. This CDR3 spans 14 amino acids. CDR1 SNHLY and CDR2 FYNNEI come from the germline V gene. The CDR3 sequence is CASSARQVYNEQFF. The CDR3 DNA reads TGTGCCAGCAGCGCAAGACAGGTATACAATGAGCAGTTCTTC.

The J gene is TRBJ2-7, the V gene TRBV4-2, with TRBD1 as a possible D gene (6 bases). V lost 1 base to trimming and J lost 3 bases, with 7 bases between them. CDR1 and CDR2 from the germline V gene are LGHNA and YNFKEQ. The CDR3 sequence is 13 residues long. CDR3 DNA sequence: TGTGCCAGCAGCCAAGCACAGGGCTACGAGCAGTACTTC. Translation: CASSQAQGYEQYF.

The V gene is TRBV11-3, the J gene TRBJ1-3; D unresolved. With 5 bases removed from V and 4 bases from J, the gap between germline ends came to 12 bases. Looked up from germline, CDR1 is SGHNT and CDR2 is YENEEA. CDR3 size: 14 residues. CDR3 amino acids: CASSTDAEGNTIYF. CDR3 sequence (DNA): TGTGCCAGCAGCACAGACGCCGAAGGAAACACCATATATTTT. The entire variable domain, with the rest obtained from reference TRBV11-3 and TRBJ1-3, is as follows: EAGVVQSPRYKIIEKKQPVAFWCNPISGHNTLYWYLQNLGQGPELLIRYENEEAVDDSQLPKDRFSAERLKGVDSTLKIQPAELGDSAVYLCASSTDAEGNTIYFGEGSWLTVV.

CDR3 bases: TGTGCCAGCGGAGGCAGGGGATGGACTGAAGCTTTCTTT. It is translated as CASGGRGWTEAFF. The J gene is TRBJ1-1, the V gene TRBV19; weak D call: TRBD1 (6 bases). The CDR3 has 13 amino acids. Germline V gene sequence: CDR1 LNHDA, CDR2 SQIVND (reference sequence). The V end was cut by 9 bases, the J end by 5 bases, with 16 bases between.

V and J are TRBV19 and TRBJ1-3; 7 nucleotides line up with TRBD1. CDR3 length equals 17 residues. V shed 3 bases and J 0 bases; nucleotides not matched to a gene: 8. The germline V gene encodes CDR1 LNHDA and CDR2 SQIVND (reference sequence). CDR3 sequence: CASSIGTAGASGNTIYF. The CDR3 DNA is TGTGCCAGTAGTATCGGGACAGCGGGGGCCTCTGGAAACACCATATATTTT.

The chain has TRBV19 and TRBJ2-1, with a possible D match to TRBD2 (7 bases). Deletions cut 0 bases from V and 4 bases from J, with 13 bases between. Per germline, CDR1 LNHDA and CDR2 SQIVND (reference sequence). The CDR3 sequence is 16 residues long. The CDR3: CASSIEGGLGYNEQFF. In DNA form, the CDR3 reads TGTGCCAGTAGTATAGAGGGGGGGCTGGGTTACAATGAGCAGTTCTTC.